The present entry profiles one T cell receptor (beta chain) with its context. This sample is drawn from a study of response to subunit inactivated influenza vaccine. TCRdb re-derived calls from the RT-PCR reads in MiXCR, one entry per CDR3 protein. The sample shows 590,000 or so distinct CDR3 sequences, 14% of them seen only once. V lost 6 bases, J lost 5 bases, and 8 bases stayed unmatched. CDR3 length: 15 residues. Germline lookup yields CDR1 KGHSH and CDR2 LQKENI. V gene TRBV18 combines with J gene TRBJ2-5; 11 positions agree with TRBD1. The clonotype was recovered from a man aged 45-60 years who received an inactivated influenza vaccine. Sequences were derived from PBMCs from blood, sampled 14 to 15 days before vaccination. The CDR3 loop reads CASSTGTGGQETQYF. The CDR3 coding sequence is TGTGCCAGCTCGACCGGGACAGGGGGACAGGAGACCCAGTACTTC.